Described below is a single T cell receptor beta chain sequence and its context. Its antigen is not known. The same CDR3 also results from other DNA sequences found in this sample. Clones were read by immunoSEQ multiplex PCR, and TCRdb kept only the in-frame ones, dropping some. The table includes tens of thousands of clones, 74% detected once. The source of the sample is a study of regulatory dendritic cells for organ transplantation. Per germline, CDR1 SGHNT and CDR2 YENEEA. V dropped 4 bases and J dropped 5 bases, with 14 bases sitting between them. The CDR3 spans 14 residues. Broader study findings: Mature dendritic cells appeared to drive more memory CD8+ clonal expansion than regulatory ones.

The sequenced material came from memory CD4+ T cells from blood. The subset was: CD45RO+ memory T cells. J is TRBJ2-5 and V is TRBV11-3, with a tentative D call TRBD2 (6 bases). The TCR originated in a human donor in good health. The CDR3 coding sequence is TGTGCCAGCAGCTCCGGAGGGGCCGGGGAGACCCAGTACTTC. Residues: CASSSGGAGETQYF.